These T cell receptor beta chains were read from a single sample in a study of cytomegalovirus exposure and HLA in healthy donors. Measured with immunoSEQ multiplex PCR; TCRdb has only the in-frame clones, and not every one. The sample yields approximately 200,000 clones, 85% to 90% seen once. Specimen: PBMCs. The receptors were sampled from a young woman in good health and CMV-seronegative. CDR3s include the opening cysteine and the closing phenylalanine or tryptophan. D genes are given only for firm matches. Part of the rows lack a size; the others show once, few, many or a class for expanded clones.

CDR3 protein	CDR3 DNA	V gene	J gene	clone size	D gene
CASSPRDSSYNEQFF	TGTGCCAGCAGCCCCCGGGACAGCTCCTACAATGAGCAGTTCTTC	TRBV7-2	TRBJ2-1	NA	TRBD1
CASSLAIGTGYEEQYF	TGTGCCAGCAGCTTAGCGATCGGGACAGGGTATGAAGAGCAGTACTTC	TRBV7-9	TRBJ2-7	NA	TRBD1
CASSPRVSGVDEQFF	TGTGCCAGCAGCCCTAGAGTATCGGGTGTCGATGAGCAGTTCTTC	TRBV5-4	TRBJ2-1	NA	NA
CASHGPDRPITDTQYF	TGTGCCAGTCATGGGCCGGATCGCCCGATCACAGATACGCAGTATTTT	TRBV5-6	TRBJ2-3	NA	NA
CASRTGTGGYEQYF	TGTGCCAGCAGAACCGGGACAGGGGGATACGAGCAGTACTTC	TRBV6-5	TRBJ2-7	NA	TRBD1
CASSFPAGDYEQYF	TGTGCCAGCAGCTTCCCAGCGGGAGACTACGAGCAGTACTTC	TRBV5-6	TRBJ2-7	NA	TRBD2
CSVVLSRGEAFF	TGCAGCGTTGTTCTATCTCGGGGTGAAGCTTTCTTT	TRBV29-1	TRBJ1-1	NA	NA
CASNFRGTSSYNEQFF	TGTGCCAGCAACTTCCGGGGTACTTCCTCCTACAATGAGCAGTTCTTC	TRBV28	TRBJ2-1	once	NA
CASSQGLAANTGELFF	TGTGCCAGCAGCCAGGGACTAGCGGCGAACACCGGGGAGCTGTTTTTT	TRBV4-2	TRBJ2-2	NA	TRBD2
CASSRSGSGYEQYF	TGTGCCAGCAGTCGTAGCGGGAGTGGATACGAGCAGTACTTC	TRBV9	TRBJ2-7	NA	TRBD2